One and the same sample provided the 26 T cell receptor beta chains below, sequenced in a study of shared clonotypes between healthy human individuals. Profiling relied on immunoSEQ multiplex PCR, and the TCRdb table lists in-frame clones only, not all of them. The profile covers a few hundred thousand clones, with over 65% appearing a single time and 10% taken by the ten largest. Sequenced sample: memory CD4+ T cells sorted from blood. Documented subset: CD45RA-negative fraction. The receptors come from a man aged 25-45 years in good health.

This clone was counted ten times or more. The chain carries TRBV5-6 and TRBJ2-2; TRBD1 matches at 7 bases. From germline, CDR1 is SGHDT and CDR2 YYEEEE. This CDR3 spans 15 amino acids. V trimming: 4 bases; J trimming: 4 bases; junction bases outside the gene matches: 7. CDR3 residues: CASSRPTGSTGELFF. CDR3 sequence (DNA): TGTGCCAGCAGCCGTCCGACAGGGTCCACCGGGGAGCTGTTTTTT.

The chain links TRBV6-5 to TRBJ2-7, with D maybe TRBD1 (5 bases). Germline V gene lookup returns CDR1 MNHEY and CDR2 SVGAGI. Trimming took 7 bases from V and 3 from J, leaving 7 bases between them. The length of the CDR3 is 11 residues. The CDR3: CASKQGYEQYF. The CDR3 DNA reads as TGTGCCAGCAAGCAGGGCTACGAGCAGTACTTC.

This clone was seen more than once but under ten times. J is TRBJ1-2 and V is TRBV2; tentative D call: TRBD1 (6 bases). Trimming left V 6 bases short and J 6 bases short, with 14 bases between. The CDR3 is 13 amino acids. Germline CDR1 reads SNHLY; CDR2 reads FYNNEI. This chain's CDR3 is CASRSTGGNGYTF. In DNA form, the CDR3 reads TGTGCCAGCAGATCGACAGGAGGCAATGGCTACACCTTC.

This chain uses TRBV6-1 with TRBJ1-5; no clear D gene. Trimming cost V 1 base and J 7 bases, with 11 bases left between them. This CDR3 is built from 14 residues. The V gene's germline CDR1 is MNHNS and CDR2 SASEGT. For the CDR3, the DNA is TGTGCCAGCAGTGAAGGGTCCAGCGACCAGCCCCAGCATTTT. As protein: CASSEGSSDQPQHF.

On this clone: Other DNA sequences in the sample encode the same CDR3. The chain recombines TRBV19 with TRBJ2-6, with no clear D. The CDR3 contains 16 residues. Trimming removed 1 base at V and 2 bases at J, with 9 bases between. Germline assignment: CDR1 LNHDA and CDR2 SQIVND (reference sequence). The CDR3 DNA sequence: TGTGCCAGTAGTATAGTCCCAGGAGCTGGGGCCAACGTCCTGACTTTC. Its protein is CASSIVPGAGANVLTF.

The chain couples TRBV6-1 to TRBJ1-5, with a possible D match to TRBD1 (5 bases). Between the trimmed V and J ends, which lost 3 bases and 5 bases, there was a span of 8 bases. Germline CDR1 reads MNHNS; CDR2 reads SASEGT. The CDR3 loop spans 13 amino acids. The CDR3 spells CASSDFRDQPQHF. In nucleotides, the CDR3 is TGTGCCAGCAGTGATTTCAGGGATCAGCCCCAGCATTTT.

This chain joins TRBV7-3 and TRBJ2-2; 10 bases are shared with TRBD1. Germline trimming cut 5 bases from V and 7 bases from J; bases unmatched to any gene: 7. The CDR3 loop spans 15 amino acids. In germline, CDR1 is SGHTA, CDR2 FQGTGA. This CDR3 reads CASSLTGGSVGELFF. CDR3 nucleotides: TGTGCCAGCAGCCTGACAGGGGGCTCGGTCGGGGAGCTGTTTTTT.

This chain uses TRBV29-1 with TRBJ2-5; D is possibly TRBD2 (6 bases). V lost 4 bases to trimming and J lost 3 bases, with 15 bases between them. This CDR3 is built from 14 residues. In germline, CDR1 is SQVTM, CDR2 ANQGSEA. The CDR3 reads CSVAEGLNKETQYF. The DNA for the CDR3 is TGCAGCGTTGCCGAGGGACTGAACAAAGAGACCCAGTACTTC.

In this sample, this clone turned up a few times. The chain has TRBV29-1 and TRBJ2-1; 7 bases fit TRBD2. V dropped 0 bases and J dropped 3; count of bases not matched to a gene: 8. This CDR3 contains 16 residues. Germline values: CDR1 SQVTM, CDR2 ANQGSEA. The CDR3 coding sequence is TGCAGCGTTGAAGATGTCCCTAGCGGAGACTACAATGAGCAGTTCTTC. Protein: CSVEDVPSGDYNEQFF.

The chain is built from TRBV19 and TRBJ2-7, with TRBD1 matching 9 bases. Losses at the gene ends were 4 bases for V and 3 bases for J; bases not matched to a gene: 1. Germline V CDR1 and CDR2: LNHDA, SQIVND (reference sequence). The CDR3 runs 13 residues. The CDR3 reads CASSRQGGYEQYF. For the CDR3, the DNA is TGTGCCAGTAGTAGACAGGGGGGCTACGAGCAGTACTTC.

The gene calls are TRBV28 and TRBJ1-4, with a tentative D call TRBD1 (5 bases). This CDR3 has 15 residues. Trimming stripped 7 bases from V and 5 bases from J, with 17 bases between. From germline, CDR1 is MDHEN and CDR2 SYDVKM. In DNA form, the CDR3 reads TGTGCCAGCAAACCTCCTGGGGGGTTAAATGAAAAACTGTTTTTT. It translates to CASKPPGGLNEKLFF.

CDR3 amino acids: CASSGTGGYGYTF. The CDR3 nucleotides read TGTGCCAGCAGCGGGACAGGGGGCTATGGCTACACCTTC. The chain couples TRBV27 to TRBJ1-2; 11 bases line up with TRBD1. The CDR3 extends over 13 amino acids. V gave up 6 bases and J gave up 4 bases; unmatched junction bases: 1. CDR1 is MNHEY and CDR2 is SMNVEV in the germline V gene (reference sequence).

The V and J genes are TRBV4-2 and TRBJ2-2, with a weak D call TRBD2 (6 bases). The germline V gene encodes CDR1 LGHNA and CDR2 YNFKEQ. V lost 0 bases and J lost 4, with 6 bases in between. CDR3 length: 14 amino acids. The CDR3 loop is CASSQDSGTGELFF. CDR3 nucleotides: TGTGCCAGCAGCCAAGATAGCGGCACCGGGGAGCTGTTTTTT.

This chain uses TRBV4-1 with TRBJ2-7; 7 nucleotides match TRBD1. Germline CDR1 and CDR2: MGHRA and YSYEKL. The CDR3 extends over 13 amino acids. The V and J ends lost 5 bases and 3 bases, in that order; junction bases with no gene match: 4. The CDR3 is CASSGRDSYEQYF. CDR3 DNA: TGCGCCAGCAGCGGCCGGGACAGCTACGAGCAGTACTTC.

Comment on this clone: A much bigger clone sits one base away, suggesting this may be a read error. The V and J genes are TRBV5-5 and TRBJ1-3; the D gene is possibly TRBD1 (5 bases). With 4 bases removed from V and 2 bases from J, the gap between germline ends came to 19 bases. CDR3 length: 17 residues. Germline CDR1 SGHKS, CDR2 YYEKEE (reference sequence). The CDR3 nucleotides read TGTGCCAGCAGCATTGACGGACAAGTTAGCCCTGGAAACACCATATATTTT. Its translation: CASSIDGQVSPGNTIYF.

The J gene is TRBJ2-1, the V gene TRBV19; 13 bases are shared with TRBD2. Germline CDR1 reads LNHDA; CDR2 reads SQIVND (reference sequence). Germline trimming cut 4 bases from V and 3 bases from J; bases unmatched to any gene: 6. The CDR3 contains 17 residues. Here the CDR3 DNA reads TGTGCCAGTAGTAGGACTAGCGGGAGTGGTCTCTACAATGAGCAGTTCTTC. It yields the protein CASSRTSGSGLYNEQFF. Complete variable domain (other parts from reference TRBV19 and TRBJ2-1): DGGITQSPKYLFRKEGQNVTLSCEQNLNHDAMYWYRQDPGQGLRLIYYSQIVNDFQKGDIAEGYSVSREKKESFPLTVTSAQKNPTAFYLCASSRTSGSGLYNEQFFGPGTRLTVL.

This clone was observed once. The V and J genes are TRBV10-3 and TRBJ2-6; D is undetermined. V was clipped by 4 bases and J by 4 bases, with 11 bases between them. The length of the CDR3 is 15 residues. CDR1 and CDR2 from the germline V gene are ENHRY and SYGVKD. This CDR3 is CAISGDRSGANVLTF. CDR3 bases: TGTGCCATCAGTGGCGATAGATCCGGGGCCAACGTCCTGACTTTC.

This clone was observed many times. This chain uses TRBV7-8 with TRBJ1-1; TRBD1 is a possible D gene (5 bases). Germline V lookup: CDR1 SGHVS, CDR2 FQNEAQ. Trimming cost V 4 bases and J 3 bases, with 12 bases left between them. The CDR3 is made up of 14 amino acids. Here the CDR3 reads CASSSQGGDTEAFF. Here the CDR3 DNA reads TGTGCCAGCAGCTCCCAGGGTGGAGACACTGAAGCTTTCTTT.

The V call is TRBV5-1, the J call TRBJ2-7, with D maybe TRBD1 (5 bases). The V gene lost 4 bases and the J gene lost 1 base, with 12 bases spanning the gap. Germline CDR1 SGHRS, CDR2 YFSETQ. The length of the CDR3 is 14 residues. The CDR3 nucleotides are TGCGCCAGCAGCCCCCGACAGTATTCCTACGAGCAGTACTTC. It translates to CASSPRQYSYEQYF.

The chain is built from TRBV7-9 and TRBJ2-1; a weak D match, TRBD1 (5 bases). V lost 7 bases to trimming and J lost 9 bases, with 13 bases between them. The CDR3 runs to 12 residues. The germline V gene encodes CDR1 SEHNR and CDR2 FQNEAQ (reference sequence). This CDR3 reads CASKGKNTEQFF. CDR3 nucleotide sequence: TGTGCCAGCAAGGGGAAGAACACTGAGCAGTTCTTC.

The J gene is TRBJ2-7, the V gene TRBV6-1, with D tentatively TRBD2 (5 bases). The CDR3 is 11 residues long. V was trimmed by 5 bases and J by 6 bases, leaving 8 bases between them. The germline CDR1 and CDR2 sequences are MNHNS and SASEGT. The CDR3 sequence: CASSLAGEQYF. Here the CDR3 DNA reads TGTGCCAGCAGTCTTGCGGGCGAGCAGTACTTC.

J is TRBJ1-5 and V is TRBV28; D is unclear. Trimming cost V 3 bases and J 3 bases, with 12 bases left between them. Germline V gives CDR1 MDHEN, CDR2 SYDVKM. The CDR3 totals 15 residues. The CDR3 region has the DNA TGTGCCAGCAGTTTTGCTGTGGTTTACAATCAGCCCCAGCATTTT. It codes for CASSFAVVYNQPQHF.

This clone was seen more than once but under ten times. V is TRBV28 and J is TRBJ1-3, with D unclear. The germline gives CDR1 MDHEN, CDR2 SYDVKM. The CDR3 has 16 residues. V lost 2 bases to trimming and J lost 1 base, with 12 bases between them. CDR3: CASSLGLSSSGNTIYF. The CDR3 DNA follows: TGTGCCAGCAGTTTAGGACTATCGAGTTCTGGAAACACCATATATTTT.

The J gene is TRBJ2-1, the V gene TRBV18, with 8 bases identical to TRBD2. Trimming cost V 3 bases and J 5 bases; bases outside gene matches: 3. Per the germline V gene, CDR1 is KGHSH and CDR2 is LQKENI. The CDR3 spans 14 residues. The CDR3 DNA reads TGTGCCAGCTCACCGACGGGAGGGGACAATGAGCAGTTCTTC. This sequence encodes CASSPTGGDNEQFF.

As regards this clone: The junction and the germline gene differ at one end; a read error may be behind it. J is TRBJ2-7 and V is TRBV7-9, with D possibly TRBD2 on 6 matching bases. The CDR3 has 15 amino acids. Germline values: CDR1 SEHNR, CDR2 FQNEAQ (reference sequence). The CDR3 DNA sequence: TGTGCCAGCAGCCCCGGGACTGGCGTCTCCTACGGGCAGTACTTC. Encoded protein: CASSPGTGVSYGQYF.

The chain recombines TRBV7-9 with TRBJ2-5; weak D call: TRBD2 (7 bases). Per the germline V gene, CDR1 is SEHNR and CDR2 is FQNEAQ (reference sequence). This CDR3 spans 15 amino acids. Between the trimmed V and J ends, which lost 2 bases and 4 bases, there was a span of 14 bases. The CDR3 here is CASSLRGGAVETQYF. The CDR3 nucleotides are TGTGCCAGCAGCTTAAGGGGGGGAGCTGTAGAGACCCAGTACTTC.